Shown below are 32 T cell receptor beta chains from a single sample sequenced in a study of identical twins. TCRdb itself ran the 5' RACE reads through MiXCR, one entry per CDR3 protein. This sample carries under 250,000 distinct CDR3 sequences, approximately 6.8% of them seen once, and the ten largest clones take around 5%. These data also formed part of another study, on yellow fever vaccine responses in identical twins.

Material for sequencing was CD8+ T cells sorted from blood. The receptor set was obtained from a woman younger than 35 in good health.

Ten or more counts support this clonotype. The chain combines TRBV14 with TRBJ1-4, with 7 bases aligning to TRBD1. The CDR3 spans 15 residues. V shed 3 bases, J shed 5 bases, and the junction held 6 bases outside the gene matches. Germline V gene sequence: CDR1 SGHDN, CDR2 FVKESK. The CDR3: CASSQYRGENEKLFF. Here the CDR3 DNA reads TGTGCCAGCAGCCAGTACAGGGGCGAGAATGAAAAACTGTTTTTT.

This clonotype was recorded a few times. This rearrangement joins TRBV24-1 to TRBJ2-3; maybe TRBD2 (7 bases). The CDR3 totals 15 residues. Germline values: CDR1 KGHDR, CDR2 SFDVKD. V lost 1 base to trimming and J lost 3 bases, with 10 bases between them. The CDR3 DNA reads as TGTGCCACCAGTGATTTCGGGGGGCGGACAGATACGCAGTATTTT. Residues: CATSDFGGRTDTQYF.

This clonotype has a count of ten or more. V gene TRBV12-3 or TRBV12-4 combines with J gene TRBJ2-7; D not certain. With 2 bases removed from V and 3 bases from J, the gap between germline ends came to 8 bases. The CDR3 spans 13 residues. DNA of the CDR3: TGTGCCAGCAGTTTAAATGGGGTCTACGAGCAGTACTTC. Its translation: CASSLNGVYEQYF.

The V gene is TRBV6-2 or TRBV6-3, the J gene TRBJ2-7; D is undetermined. This CDR3 comprises 16 residues. V lost 0 bases to trimming and J lost 0 bases, with 12 bases between them. Germline CDR1 MNHEY, CDR2 SVGEGT. CDR3 sequence (DNA): TGTGCCAGCAGTTACTCCGGGTCCTCAAGCTCCTACGAGCAGTACGTC. Translation gives CASSYSGSSSSYEQYV.

In its sample, this clonotype was seen a few times. V is TRBV27 and J is TRBJ1-5, with D tentatively TRBD1 (6 bases). Germline CDR1 and CDR2: MNHEY and SMNVEV (reference sequence). This CDR3 has 13 residues. V lost 8 bases, J lost 0 bases, and 8 bases lay in between. The CDR3: CASGDTSNQPQHF. The CDR3 DNA reads as TGTGCCAGCGGGGACACTAGCAATCAGCCCCAGCATTTT.

This clonotype has at least ten counts. This chain uses TRBV5-1 with TRBJ2-7, with D unclear. Per germline, CDR1 SGHRS and CDR2 YFSETQ. V dropped 1 base and J dropped 2 bases, with 4 bases sitting between them. The CDR3 consists of 12 residues. DNA for the CDR3: TGCGCCAGCAGCTTGAACCCCTACGAGCAGTACTTC. This encodes CASSLNPYEQYF.

This clonotype showed up many times. CDR3 nucleotide sequence: TGTGCCAGCAGTGAGCCCCAACAGTTACCAGATACGCAGTATTTT. As protein: CASSEPQQLPDTQYF. The chain joins TRBV25-1 to TRBJ2-3; D uncertain. The CDR3 length is 15 residues. The germline CDR1 and CDR2 sequences are MGHDK and SYGVNS. V was pared by 3 bases and J by 4 bases, with 14 bases between.

This clonotype was found many times. The gene calls are TRBV12-3 or TRBV12-4 and TRBJ1-2; a possible D gene is TRBD1 (5 bases). Trimming took off 0 bases at V and 10 bases at J, with 12 bases between the two ends. There are 13 residues in the CDR3. CDR3 coding DNA: TGTGCCAGCAGTTTAGCGGCAGGGAGGTTCTACACCTTC. This gives the protein CASSLAAGRFYTF.

The CDR3 protein is CASSLDWGTQETQYF. The CDR3 nucleotides read TGTGCCAGCAGCTTAGATTGGGGGACCCAAGAGACCCAGTACTTC. This sequence joins TRBV11-2 and TRBJ2-5; D is possibly TRBD1 or TRBD2 (5 bases each). The CDR3 sequence is 15 residues long. Germline-derived CDR1 and CDR2 are SGHAT and FQNNGV. V gave up 0 bases and J gave up 1 base, with 9 bases separating them.

CDR3 coding DNA: TGTGCCAGCAGCCCGAGAGGCGAAGCGGGCGCCTACGAGCAGTACTTC. Residues: CASSPRGEAGAYEQYF. This chain joins TRBV14 and TRBJ2-7, with D perhaps matching TRBD2 (6 bases). Germline V gives CDR1 SGHDN, CDR2 FVKESK. This CDR3 has 16 residues. The V end was cut by 4 bases, the J end by 2 bases, with 18 bases between.

In this sample, this clonotype turned up many times. This chain uses TRBV3-1 with TRBJ2-5; 11 positions match TRBD2. The CDR3 is made up of 16 amino acids. Germline loops: CDR1 LGHDT, CDR2 YNNKEL (reference sequence). The V segment lost 4 bases and the J segment 4 bases; nucleotides outside the gene matches: 8. The CDR3 DNA reads as TGTGCCAGCAGCCCCCCTCTAGGACTAGCGGGAGAGACCCAGTACTTC. It encodes CASSPPLGLAGETQYF.

The sample holds many counts of this clonotype. The J gene is TRBJ2-7, the V gene TRBV4-1; the D is unclear. V lost 3 bases to trimming and J lost 0 bases, with 6 bases between them. CDR3 length: 13 residues. The V gene's germline CDR1 is MGHRA and CDR2 YSYEKL. CDR3 DNA sequence: TGCGCCAGCAGCCAGGACCTCTCCTACGAGCAGTACGTC. This encodes CASSQDLSYEQYV.

This clonotype was recorded at least ten times. The rearrangement joins TRBV6-5 to TRBJ1-1, with D maybe TRBD1 (5 bases). V was cut by 0 bases and J by 1 base, with 9 bases left in between. CDR1 is MNHEY and CDR2 is SVGAGI in the germline V gene. The CDR3 extends over 15 amino acids. The CDR3 is CASSYSITGNTEAFF. The CDR3 coding sequence is TGTGCCAGCAGTTACTCGATAACAGGGAACACTGAAGCTTTCTTT.

This clonotype was recorded many times. The chain uses TRBV12-3 or TRBV12-4 and TRBJ2-2; D is ambiguous. The CDR3 loop spans 12 amino acids. Trimming removed 6 bases from V and 5 bases from J, with 7 bases in between. The chain's CDR3 is CASSRVTGELFF. The CDR3 region has the DNA TGTGCCAGCAGCCGAGTAACCGGGGAGCTGTTTTTT.

The J gene is TRBJ1-2, the V gene TRBV20-1; D is uncertain. CDR1 DFQATT and CDR2 SNEGSKA come from the germline V gene (reference sequence). The CDR3 loop spans 13 amino acids. V lost 3 bases to trimming and J lost 2 bases, with 10 bases between them. CDR3 amino acids: CSARRRRNYGYTF. The CDR3, as DNA: TGCAGTGCTAGGCGACGACGGAACTATGGCTACACCTTC.

There are a few counts of this clonotype. V is TRBV9 and J is TRBJ2-1, with 9 bases aligning to TRBD2. The junction had 5 bases not matched to a gene; V was cut back by 0 bases and J by 7 bases. The V gene's germline CDR1 is SGDLS and CDR2 YYNGEE. The CDR3 spans 15 residues. CDR3 sequence: CASSVDPGLANEQFF. In nucleotides, the CDR3 is TGTGCCAGCAGCGTAGATCCCGGACTAGCGAATGAGCAGTTCTTC.

The chain recombines TRBV28 with TRBJ2-7; D gene ambiguous. The V gene's germline CDR1 is MDHEN and CDR2 SYDVKM. Trimming left V 8 bases short and J 7 bases short, with 15 bases between. The CDR3 loop spans 12 amino acids. Here the CDR3 DNA reads TGTGCCAGCCCCCCCGGACGACCGGAGCAGTACGTC. This encodes CASPPGRPEQYV.

This chain uses TRBV27 with TRBJ2-7; 7 bases are a match to TRBD1. From germline, CDR1 is MNHEY and CDR2 SMNVEV (reference sequence). J gave up 1 base and V 5 bases, and 14 bases lay outside the gene matches. The CDR3 has 17 residues. The CDR3 protein is CASSPYRRTGLSYEQYF. CDR3 bases: TGTGCCAGCAGTCCCTATCGCCGGACAGGTCTTTCCTACGAGCAGTACTTC.

The chain is built from TRBV6-2 or TRBV6-3 and TRBJ2-1, with D possibly matching TRBD1 (6 bases). The CDR3 is made up of 19 amino acids. Trimming took 0 bases from V and 8 from J, leaving 26 bases between them. The germline gives CDR1 MNHEY, CDR2 SVGEGT. The CDR3 here is CASSYSPHNPGTRAYEQFF. CDR3 DNA: TGTGCCAGCAGTTACTCCCCCCACAACCCCGGGACAAGGGCCTATGAGCAGTTCTTC.

V is TRBV6-5 and J is TRBJ2-6; D remains ambiguous. The CDR3 contains 15 residues. Germline CDR1 reads MNHEY; CDR2 reads SVGAGI. Trimming took 0 bases from V and 0 from J, leaving 3 bases between them. CDR3 DNA sequence: TGTGCCAGCAGTTACTCTGTCTCTGGGGCCAACGTCCTGACTTTC. This gives the protein CASSYSVSGANVLTF.

This clonotype was picked up many times. The chain carries TRBV4-1 and TRBJ2-1, with D hard to call. There are 12 residues in the CDR3. Between the trimmed V and J ends, which lost 4 bases and 5 bases, there was a span of 6 bases. Germline CDR1 MGHRA, CDR2 YSYEKL. The CDR3, as DNA: TGCGCCAGCAGCCCGGACCACAATGAGCAGTTCTTC. Its protein product is CASSPDHNEQFF.

This clonotype was seen only a few times. This rearrangement joins TRBV9 to TRBJ2-5; TRBD1 agrees at 10 bases. After removal of 0 bases from V and 3 bases from J, the junction contained 8 bases not matched to a gene. CDR1 is SGDLS, CDR2 YYNGEE, per germline. This CDR3 contains 17 residues. The CDR3, as DNA: TGTGCCAGCAGCGTAGCAGGGGACAGGGGATTCAAAGAGACCCAGTACTTC. Translation gives CASSVAGDRGFKETQYF.

The rearrangement links TRBV20-1 to TRBJ1-2, with TRBD1 as a possible D gene (5 bases). Germline CDR1 is DFQATT and CDR2 is SNEGSKA (reference sequence). CDR3 size: 14 residues. Trimming removed 3 bases from V and 4 bases from J, with 15 bases in between. The CDR3: CSASEGTPGYGYTF. CDR3 coding DNA: TGCAGTGCTAGCGAGGGGACCCCTGGCTATGGCTACACCTTC.

This clonotype has a handful of counts. The chain has TRBV2 and TRBJ1-1; D call uncertain. This CDR3 is 9 amino acids long. Germline lookup yields CDR1 SNHLY and CDR2 FYNNEI. The CDR3 nucleotides read TGTGCAATCAACACTGAAGCTTTCTTT. Translated, it gives CAINTEAFF.

This clonotype has only a few counts. V gene TRBV3-1 combines with J gene TRBJ2-7; 9 bases agree with TRBD2. Losses at the gene ends were 0 bases for V and 0 bases for J; bases not matched to a gene: 6. Germline assignment: CDR1 LGHDT and CDR2 YNNKEL (reference sequence). The CDR3 extends over 17 amino acids. CDR3 bases: TGTGCCAGCAGCCAAGATGGGCGGGAGGGAAGCTCCTACGAGCAGTACTTC. This codes for CASSQDGREGSSYEQYF.

The chain recombines TRBV11-1 with TRBJ2-6; 11 bases line up with TRBD1. V shed 2 bases, J shed 0 bases, and the junction held 9 bases outside the gene matches. Germline V gene sequence: CDR1 SGHAT, CDR2 FQDESV (reference sequence). There are 20 residues in the CDR3. This CDR3 reads CASSLSRGTGGYSGANVLTF. Here the CDR3 DNA reads TGTGCCAGCAGCTTAAGTCGGGGGACAGGGGGGTACTCTGGGGCCAACGTCCTGACTTTC.

This clonotype has ten or more counts. This chain connects TRBV10-3 to TRBJ2-5; D gene unclear. This CDR3 comprises 13 residues. The germline V gene has CDR1 ENHRY and CDR2 SYGVKD. V shed 3 bases and J shed 5 bases, with 10 bases lying between them. CDR3 in DNA: TGTGCCATCAGTGAAGAAGGGCGGGAGACCCAGTACTTC. Translation gives CAISEEGRETQYF.

The rearrangement links TRBV2 to TRBJ2-1, with 11 bases that match TRBD2. This CDR3 has 16 amino acids. Germline V CDR1 and CDR2: SNHLY, FYNNEI. The J segment lost 6 bases and the V segment lost 2 bases, leaving 6 bases of the junction unmatched. The CDR3 sequence: CASSEPLAGVSNEQFF. For the CDR3, the DNA is TGTGCCAGCAGTGAACCACTAGCGGGGGTTTCCAATGAGCAGTTCTTC.

The rearrangement uses TRBV28 and TRBJ1-4; D is unclear. Germline V lookup: CDR1 MDHEN, CDR2 SYDVKM. Trimming stripped 3 bases from V and 1 base from J, with 9 bases between. The length of the CDR3 is 15 residues. Here the CDR3 reads CASSFGWRTNEKLFF. The CDR3 DNA reads TGTGCCAGCAGTTTTGGTTGGCGAACTAATGAAAAACTGTTTTTT.

In its sample, this clonotype was seen many times. V and J are TRBV28 and TRBJ2-5; D possibly corresponds to TRBD1 (6 bases). The germline V and J ends were trimmed by 0 bases and 5 bases, with 16 bases remaining between them. There are 16 residues in the CDR3. Per the germline V gene, CDR1 is MDHEN and CDR2 is SYDVKM. The CDR3 DNA reads TGTGCCAGCAGTTTATGGGCAGGGGATGTAGGGGAGACCCAGTACTTC. This encodes CASSLWAGDVGETQYF. The variable domain in full, with the rest retrieved from reference TRBV28 and TRBJ2-5, is DVKVTQSSRYLVKRTGEKVFLECVQDMDHENMFWYRQDPGLGLRLIYFSYDVKMKEKGDIPEGYSVSREKKERFSLILESASTNQTSMYLCASSLWAGDVGETQYFGPGTRLLVL.

This clonotype was observed many times. The chain carries TRBV5-1 and TRBJ1-1; 9 bases fit TRBD1. CDR1 SGHRS and CDR2 YFSETQ come from the germline V gene. The CDR3 spans 14 residues. Unmatched junction bases numbered 9, after V lost 5 bases and J lost 7 bases. The CDR3: CASRRDRELDEAFF. Here the CDR3 DNA reads TGCGCCAGCAGGCGGGACAGGGAGTTGGATGAAGCTTTCTTT.

The rearrangement joins TRBV3-1 to TRBJ2-5, with 8 bases fitting TRBD1. The CDR3 is 18 amino acids. The germline gives CDR1 LGHDT, CDR2 YNNKEL (reference sequence). CDR3 region: CTCCSPGTGHGVQETQYF. CDR3 in DNA: TGTACCTGCTGTAGCCCCGGGACAGGCCATGGGGTTCAAGAGACCCAGTACTTC.